This T cell receptor (beta chain) was identified in a study of PD-1 blockade in classical Hodgkin lymphoma. Whole-study results and caveats: Relapsed/refractory patients reportedly had the lowest baseline TCR diversity, below newly diagnosed patients, who were below healthy donors. Why repertoires differed is undefined; disease activity or prior therapy possibly contributed. CD4+ but not CD8+ TCR diversity rose significantly by C4D1. Nivolumab initiation under 1 year post-ASCT meant exclusion.

The CDR3 sequence is 11 residues long. Trimming removed 6 bases from V and 7 bases from J, with 7 bases in between. Germline loops: CDR1 SGHTA, CDR2 FQGNSA. Here immunoSEQ multiplex PCR was the method, and the copy in TCRdb shows in-frame clones only, minus some. The data show some 63,000 clones, roughly nine tenths seen once. A word on this clone: Its antigen is unknown.

Relapse was seen in all patients after autologous stem cell transplantation, and brentuximab vedotin exposure was variable. This TCR derives from a human donor with classical Hodgkin lymphoma. Sequenced here: peripheral blood mononuclear cells (PBMCs), sampled at baseline. The J gene is TRBJ2-1, the V gene TRBV7-2; D gene ambiguous. Here the CDR3 reads CASRLTNEQFF. The CDR3 DNA reads as TGTGCCAGCAGATTGACAAATGAGCAGTTCTTC.